This TCR beta chain was sequenced for a study of PD-1 blockade in classical Hodgkin lymphoma. Study outcomes and limitations: At C4D1, TCR diversity had climbed significantly for CD4+ cells, though not for CD8+ cells.

TCRdb keeps only in-frame clones here, not all; method: immunoSEQ multiplex PCR. The sample has about 50,000 clones, just under 75% seen once. About this clone: The antigen remains unidentified.

Every patient experienced relapse after autologous stem cell transplantation, and brentuximab vedotin exposure varied. This CDR3 has 14 amino acids. Germline-derived CDR1 and CDR2 are SGHVS and FNYEAQ. V gave up 5 bases and J gave up 4 bases; unmatched junction bases: 4. Source: peripheral blood mononuclear cells (PBMCs), taken before the second cycle of nivolumab. This chain links TRBV7-6 with TRBJ2-2, with 7 bases aligning to TRBD1. The source of this sequence is a human donor with classical Hodgkin lymphoma. CDR3 nucleotides: TGTGCCAGCAGCCCGGGACAGATCACCGGGGAGCTGTTTTTT. Translation: CASSPGQITGELFF.